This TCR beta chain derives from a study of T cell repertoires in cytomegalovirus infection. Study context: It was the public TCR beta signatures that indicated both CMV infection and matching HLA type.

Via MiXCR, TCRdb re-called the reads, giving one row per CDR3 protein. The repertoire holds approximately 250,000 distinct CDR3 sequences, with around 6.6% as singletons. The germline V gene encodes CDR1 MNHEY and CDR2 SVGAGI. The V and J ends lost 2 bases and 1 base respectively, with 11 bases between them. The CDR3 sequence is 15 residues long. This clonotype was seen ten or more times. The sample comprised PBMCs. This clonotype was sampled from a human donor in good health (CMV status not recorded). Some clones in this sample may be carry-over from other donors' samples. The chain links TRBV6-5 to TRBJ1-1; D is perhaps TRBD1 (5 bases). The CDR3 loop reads CASSYTRGRNTEAFF. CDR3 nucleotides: TGTGCCAGCAGTTACACCCGGGGGAGGAACACTGAAGCTTTCTTT.